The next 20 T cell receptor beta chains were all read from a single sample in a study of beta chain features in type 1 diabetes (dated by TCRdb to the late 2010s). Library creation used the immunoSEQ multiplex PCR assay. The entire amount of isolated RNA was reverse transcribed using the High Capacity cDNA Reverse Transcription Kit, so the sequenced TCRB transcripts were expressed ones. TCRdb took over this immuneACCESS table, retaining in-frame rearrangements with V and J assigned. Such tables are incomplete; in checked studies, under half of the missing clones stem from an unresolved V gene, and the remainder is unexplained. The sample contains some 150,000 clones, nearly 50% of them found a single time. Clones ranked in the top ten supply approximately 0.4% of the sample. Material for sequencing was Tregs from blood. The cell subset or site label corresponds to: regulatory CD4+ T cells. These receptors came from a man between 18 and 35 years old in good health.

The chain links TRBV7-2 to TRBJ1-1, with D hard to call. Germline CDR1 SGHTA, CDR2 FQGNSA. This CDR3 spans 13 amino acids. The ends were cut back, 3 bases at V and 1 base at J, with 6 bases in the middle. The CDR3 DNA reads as TGTGCCAGCAGCTTCAGTAAGAACACTGAAGCTTTCTTT. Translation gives CASSFSKNTEAFF.

The CDR3 DNA follows: TGTGCCAGCAGCCCCCTGACTAGCGGGGTGTTTAATGAGCAGTTCTTC. This codes for CASSPLTSGVFNEQFF. This rearrangement joins TRBV7-7 to TRBJ2-1, with 11 bases fitting TRBD2. The V and J ends lost 5 bases and 7 bases, in that order; junction bases with no gene match: 10. The CDR3 consists of 16 residues. Germline assignment: CDR1 SSHAT and CDR2 FNYEAQ (reference sequence).

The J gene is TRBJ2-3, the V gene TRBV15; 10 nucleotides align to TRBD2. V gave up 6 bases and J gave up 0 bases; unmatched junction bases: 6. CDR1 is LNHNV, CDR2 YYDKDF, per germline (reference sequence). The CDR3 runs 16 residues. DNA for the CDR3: TGTGCCACCAGTAGGGGACTAGCGAGAAGCACAGATACGCAGTATTTT. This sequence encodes CATSRGLARSTDTQYF.

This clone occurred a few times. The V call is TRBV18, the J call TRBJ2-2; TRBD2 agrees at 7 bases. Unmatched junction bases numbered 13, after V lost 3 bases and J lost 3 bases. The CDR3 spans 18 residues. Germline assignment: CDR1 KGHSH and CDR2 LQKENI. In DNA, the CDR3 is TGTGCCAGCTCACCTTCCGGATATTGGGCGGGAGACACCGGGGAGCTGTTTTTT. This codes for CASSPSGYWAGDTGELFF.

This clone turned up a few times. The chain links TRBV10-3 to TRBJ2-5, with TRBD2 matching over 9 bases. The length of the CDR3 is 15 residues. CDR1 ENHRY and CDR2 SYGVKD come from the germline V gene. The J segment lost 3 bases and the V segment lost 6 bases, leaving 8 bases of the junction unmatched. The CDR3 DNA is TGTGCCATCAGCGGACCTCTAGCGGGGAAAGAGACCCAGTACTTC. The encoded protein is CAISGPLAGKETQYF.

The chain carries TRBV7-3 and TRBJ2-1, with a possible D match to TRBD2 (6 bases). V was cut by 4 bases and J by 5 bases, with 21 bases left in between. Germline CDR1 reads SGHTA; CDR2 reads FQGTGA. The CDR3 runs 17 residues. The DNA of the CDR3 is TGTGCCAGCAGCTCTAGAATCGGGGGTACCGGACACAATGAGCAGTTCTTC. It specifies CASSSRIGGTGHNEQFF.

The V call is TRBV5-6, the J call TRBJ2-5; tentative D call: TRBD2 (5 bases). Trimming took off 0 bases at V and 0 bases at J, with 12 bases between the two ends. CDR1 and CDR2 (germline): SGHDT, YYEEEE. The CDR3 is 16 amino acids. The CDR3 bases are TGTGCCAGCAGCTTGGGAGTCAGGAGGAACCAAGAGACCCAGTACTTC. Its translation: CASSLGVRRNQETQYF.

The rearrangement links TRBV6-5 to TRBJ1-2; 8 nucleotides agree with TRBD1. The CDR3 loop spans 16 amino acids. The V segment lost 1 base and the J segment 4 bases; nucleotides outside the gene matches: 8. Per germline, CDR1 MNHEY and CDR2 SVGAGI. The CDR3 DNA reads TGTGCCAGCAGTTACTACGGCTTTGGGACAGGCTATGGCTACACCTTC. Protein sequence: CASSYYGFGTGYGYTF.

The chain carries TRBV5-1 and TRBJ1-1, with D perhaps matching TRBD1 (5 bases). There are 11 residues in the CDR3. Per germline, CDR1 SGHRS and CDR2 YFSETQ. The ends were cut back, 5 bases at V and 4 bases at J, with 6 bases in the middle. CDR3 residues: CASRRGTEAFF. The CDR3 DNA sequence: TGCGCCAGCAGAAGGGGCACTGAAGCTTTCTTT.

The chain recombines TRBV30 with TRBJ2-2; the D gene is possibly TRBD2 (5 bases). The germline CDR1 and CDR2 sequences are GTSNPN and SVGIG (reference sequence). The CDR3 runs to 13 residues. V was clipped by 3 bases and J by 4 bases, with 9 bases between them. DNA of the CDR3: TGTGCCTGGAGCGCGGGCTTCACCGGGGAGCTGTTTTTT. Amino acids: CAWSAGFTGELFF.

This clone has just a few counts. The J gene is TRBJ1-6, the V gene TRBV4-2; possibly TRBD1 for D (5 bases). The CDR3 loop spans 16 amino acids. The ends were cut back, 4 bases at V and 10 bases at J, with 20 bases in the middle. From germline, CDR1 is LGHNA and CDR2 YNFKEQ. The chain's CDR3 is CASSPSVGRERSPLHF. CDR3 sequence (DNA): TGTGCCAGCAGCCCCTCCGTGGGCAGGGAACGATCACCCCTCCACTTT.

The CDR3, as DNA: TGTGCCAGCAGCGTAGCTAGACAGTCCCATGAGCAGTTCTTC. Encoded protein: CASSVARQSHEQFF. This chain joins TRBV9 and TRBJ2-1; TRBD1 is a possible D gene (5 bases). CDR3 size: 14 residues. The germline V and J ends were trimmed by 0 bases and 8 bases, with 12 bases remaining between them. Germline CDR1 is SGDLS and CDR2 is YYNGEE.

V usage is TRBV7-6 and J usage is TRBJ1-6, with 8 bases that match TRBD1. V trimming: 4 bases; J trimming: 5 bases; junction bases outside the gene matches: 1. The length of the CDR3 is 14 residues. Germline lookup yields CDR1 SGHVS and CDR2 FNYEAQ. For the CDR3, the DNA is TGTGCCAGCAGCTCGGGACAGGATAATTCACCCCTCCACTTT. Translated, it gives CASSSGQDNSPLHF.

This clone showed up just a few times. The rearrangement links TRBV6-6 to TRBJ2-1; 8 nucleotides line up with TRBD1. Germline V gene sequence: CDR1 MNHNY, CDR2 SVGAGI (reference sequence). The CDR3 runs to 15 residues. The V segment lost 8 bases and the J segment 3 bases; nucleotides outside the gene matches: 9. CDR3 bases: TGTGCCAGCTATATGGGACAGGTAAACTACAATGAGCAGTTCTTC. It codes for CASYMGQVNYNEQFF.

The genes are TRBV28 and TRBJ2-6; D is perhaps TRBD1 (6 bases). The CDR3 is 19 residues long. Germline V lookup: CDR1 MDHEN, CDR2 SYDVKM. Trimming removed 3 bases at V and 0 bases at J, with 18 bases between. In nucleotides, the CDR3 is TGTGCCAGCAGTTTGCTGAGGGGGACGGGACACTCTGGGGCCAACGTCCTGACTTTC. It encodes CASSLLRGTGHSGANVLTF. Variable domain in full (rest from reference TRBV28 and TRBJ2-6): DVKVTQSSRYLVKRTGEKVFLECVQDMDHENMFWYRQDPGLGLRLIYFSYDVKMKEKGDIPEGYSVSREKKERFSLILESASTNQTSMYLCASSLLRGTGHSGANVLTFGAGSRLTVL.

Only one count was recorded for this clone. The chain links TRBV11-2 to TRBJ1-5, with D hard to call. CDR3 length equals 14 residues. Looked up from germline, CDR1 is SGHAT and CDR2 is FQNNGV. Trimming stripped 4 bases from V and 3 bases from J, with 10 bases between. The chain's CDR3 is CASSYSSNNQPQHF. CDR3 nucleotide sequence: TGTGCCAGCAGCTACAGCAGTAACAATCAGCCCCAGCATTTT.

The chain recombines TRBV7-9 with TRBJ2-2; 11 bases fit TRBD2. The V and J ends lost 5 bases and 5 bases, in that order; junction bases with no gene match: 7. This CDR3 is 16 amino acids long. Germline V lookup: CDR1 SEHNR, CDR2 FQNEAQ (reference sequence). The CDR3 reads CASSPRSGRGTGELFF. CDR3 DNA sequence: TGTGCCAGCAGCCCCCGTAGCGGGAGGGGAACCGGGGAGCTGTTTTTT.

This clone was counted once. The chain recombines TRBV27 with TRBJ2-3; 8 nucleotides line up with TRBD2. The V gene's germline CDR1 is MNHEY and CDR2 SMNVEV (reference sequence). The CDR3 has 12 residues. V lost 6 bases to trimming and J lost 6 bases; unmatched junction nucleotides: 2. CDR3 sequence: CASSQRGDTQYF. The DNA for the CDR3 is TGTGCCAGCAGCCAGCGGGGGGATACGCAGTATTTT.

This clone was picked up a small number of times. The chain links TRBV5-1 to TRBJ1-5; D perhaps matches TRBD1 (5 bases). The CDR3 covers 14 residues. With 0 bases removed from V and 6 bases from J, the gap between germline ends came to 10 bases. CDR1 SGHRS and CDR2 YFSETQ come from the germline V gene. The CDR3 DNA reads TGCGCCAGCAGCTTGGAAGGGGAGGGTCAGCCCCAGCATTTT. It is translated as CASSLEGEGQPQHF.

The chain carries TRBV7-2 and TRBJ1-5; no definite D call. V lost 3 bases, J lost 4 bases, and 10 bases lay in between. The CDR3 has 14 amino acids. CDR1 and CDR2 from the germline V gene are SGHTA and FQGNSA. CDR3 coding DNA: TGTGCCAGCAGCTTCTATCCGTCTAATCAGCCCCAGCATTTT. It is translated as CASSFYPSNQPQHF.